Shown below are 3 T cell receptor beta chains from a single sample sequenced in a study of CD8+CD57+ T cells in acquired aplastic anemia. Previously, flow cytometry had revealed CD8+CD57+ cell expansion in the patients chosen for sequencing. Genomic DNA templated the TCR beta VDJ and CDR3 profiling. TCRdb passed the reads through MiXCR, listing each CDR3 protein once. The table lists over 150,000 distinct CDR3 sequences, over 55% of them singletons, with approximately 42% in the top ten. Sequencing was done on a sample of sorted CD4+, CD8+, or CD8+CD57+ T cells (not recorded which) from PBMCs. Source of these receptors: a human donor with aplastic anemia.

The chain couples TRBV11-2 to TRBJ2-7, with 9 positions matching TRBD1. This CDR3 region has 16 residues. CDR1 SGHAT and CDR2 FQNNGV come from the germline V gene. J lost 1 base, V lost 5 bases, and 9 bases had no gene match. CDR3 protein: CASSAYWTGASYEQYF. Here the CDR3 DNA reads TGTGCCAGCAGCGCTTACTGGACAGGGGCATCCTACGAGCAGTACTTC.

V and J are TRBV25-1 and TRBJ1-2, with 10 bases lining up with TRBD1. With 5 bases clipped from V and 4 bases from J, the junction kept 7 bases outside the gene matches. Germline CDR1 MGHDK, CDR2 SYGVNS. The CDR3 is made up of 15 amino acids. For the CDR3, the DNA is TGTGCCAGCAGTTCTGGACAGGGGGTAGGCTATGGCTACACCTTC. Translated: CASSSGQGVGYGYTF.

The chain combines TRBV9 with TRBJ2-3; D is uncertain. The V end lost 4 bases, the J end lost 4 bases, and 7 bases lay between the germline ends. This CDR3 is 12 amino acids long. Germline V gene lookup returns CDR1 SGDLS and CDR2 YYNGEE. CDR3 protein: CASSISADTQYF. In nucleotides, the CDR3 is TGTGCCAGCAGCATAAGTGCAGATACGCAGTATTTT.